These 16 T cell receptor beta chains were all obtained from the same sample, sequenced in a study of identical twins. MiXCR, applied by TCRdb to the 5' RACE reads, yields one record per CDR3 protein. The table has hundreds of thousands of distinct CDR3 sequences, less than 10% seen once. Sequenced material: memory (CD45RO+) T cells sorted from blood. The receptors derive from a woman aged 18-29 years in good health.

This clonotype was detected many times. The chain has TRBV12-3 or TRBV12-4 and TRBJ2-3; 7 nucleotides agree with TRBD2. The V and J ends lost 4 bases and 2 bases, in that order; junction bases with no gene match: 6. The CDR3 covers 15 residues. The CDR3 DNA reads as TGTGCCAGCAGTTGGGAACGGGGGGACACAGATACGCAGTATTTT. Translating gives CASSWERGDTDTQYF.

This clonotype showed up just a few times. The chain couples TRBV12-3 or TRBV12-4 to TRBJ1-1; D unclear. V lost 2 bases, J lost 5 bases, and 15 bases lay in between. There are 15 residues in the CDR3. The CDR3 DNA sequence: TGTGCCAGCAGTTTACGTACATATTCTGGGACTGAAGCTTTCTTT. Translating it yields CASSLRTYSGTEAFF.

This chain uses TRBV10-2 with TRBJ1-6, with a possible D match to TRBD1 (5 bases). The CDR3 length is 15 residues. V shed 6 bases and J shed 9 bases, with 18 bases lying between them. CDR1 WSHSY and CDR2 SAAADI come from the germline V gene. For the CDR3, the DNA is TGCGCCAGCAGGAGAGGAGGGGAGGGTTCTTCACCCCTCCACTTT. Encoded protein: CASRRGGEGSSPLHF.

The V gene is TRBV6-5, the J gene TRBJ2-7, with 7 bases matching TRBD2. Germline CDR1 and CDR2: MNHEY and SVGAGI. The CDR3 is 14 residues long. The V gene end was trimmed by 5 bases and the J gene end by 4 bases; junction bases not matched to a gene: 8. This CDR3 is CASSTSDGVYEQYF. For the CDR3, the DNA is TGTGCCAGCAGTACTAGCGATGGGGTGTACGAGCAGTACTTC.

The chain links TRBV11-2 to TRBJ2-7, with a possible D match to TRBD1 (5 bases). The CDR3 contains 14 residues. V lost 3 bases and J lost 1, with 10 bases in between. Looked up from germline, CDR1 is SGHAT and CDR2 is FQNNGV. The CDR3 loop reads CASSLRTNSYEQYF. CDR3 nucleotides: TGTGCCAGCAGCTTGAGGACAAATTCCTACGAGCAGTACTTC.

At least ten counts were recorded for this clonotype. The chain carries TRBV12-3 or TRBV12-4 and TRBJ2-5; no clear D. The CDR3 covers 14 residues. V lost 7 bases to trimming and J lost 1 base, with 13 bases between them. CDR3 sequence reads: CASNLFGSQETQYF. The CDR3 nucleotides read TGTGCCAGCAACTTATTTGGGTCCCAAGAGACCCAGTACTTC.

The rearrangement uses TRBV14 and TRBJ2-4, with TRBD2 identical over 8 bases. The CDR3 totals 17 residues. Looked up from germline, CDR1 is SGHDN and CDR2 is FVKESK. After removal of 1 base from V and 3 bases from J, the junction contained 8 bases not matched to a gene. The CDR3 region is CASSQGGGRNGKNIQYF. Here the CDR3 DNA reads TGTGCCAGCAGCCAAGGAGGCGGGAGGAACGGCAAAAACATTCAGTACTTC.

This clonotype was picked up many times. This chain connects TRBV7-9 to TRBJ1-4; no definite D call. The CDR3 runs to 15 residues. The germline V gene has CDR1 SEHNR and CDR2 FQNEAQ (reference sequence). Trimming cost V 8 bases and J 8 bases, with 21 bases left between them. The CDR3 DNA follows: TGTGCCAGCCAAAGGGAGGGAGGCCGCTTGGAAAAACTGTTTTTT. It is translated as CASQREGGRLEKLFF.

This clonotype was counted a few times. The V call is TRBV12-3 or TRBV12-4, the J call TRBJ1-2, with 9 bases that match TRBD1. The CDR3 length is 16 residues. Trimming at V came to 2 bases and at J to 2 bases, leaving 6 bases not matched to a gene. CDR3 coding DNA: TGTGCCAGCAGTTTAATACCGGGACAGGGAAACTATGGCTACACCTTC. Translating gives CASSLIPGQGNYGYTF.

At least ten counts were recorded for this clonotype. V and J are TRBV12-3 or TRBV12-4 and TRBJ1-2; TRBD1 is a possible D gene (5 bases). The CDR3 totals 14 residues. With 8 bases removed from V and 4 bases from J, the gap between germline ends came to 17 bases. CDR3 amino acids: CASGDRQLGYGYTF. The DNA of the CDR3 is TGTGCCAGCGGCGACCGACAGTTGGGCTATGGCTACACCTTC.

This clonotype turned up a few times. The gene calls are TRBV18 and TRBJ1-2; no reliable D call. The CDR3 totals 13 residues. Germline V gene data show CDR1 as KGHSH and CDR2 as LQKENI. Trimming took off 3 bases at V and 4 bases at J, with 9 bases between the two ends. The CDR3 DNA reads TGTGCCAGCTCACCGAGTCGTCCCTATGGCTACACCTTC. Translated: CASSPSRPYGYTF.

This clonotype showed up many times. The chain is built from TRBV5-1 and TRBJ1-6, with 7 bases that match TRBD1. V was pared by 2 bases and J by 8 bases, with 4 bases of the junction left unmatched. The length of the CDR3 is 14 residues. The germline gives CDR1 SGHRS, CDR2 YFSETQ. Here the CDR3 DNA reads TGCGCCAGCAGCTTCTCCGGGACAGATTCACCCCTCCACTTT. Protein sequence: CASSFSGTDSPLHF.

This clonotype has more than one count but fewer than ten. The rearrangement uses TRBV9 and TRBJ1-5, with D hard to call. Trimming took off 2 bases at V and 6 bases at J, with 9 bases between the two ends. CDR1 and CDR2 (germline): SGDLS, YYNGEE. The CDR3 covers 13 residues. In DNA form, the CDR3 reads TGTGCCAGCAGCGTGGCCCATGGTCAGCCCCAGCATTTT. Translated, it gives CASSVAHGQPQHF.

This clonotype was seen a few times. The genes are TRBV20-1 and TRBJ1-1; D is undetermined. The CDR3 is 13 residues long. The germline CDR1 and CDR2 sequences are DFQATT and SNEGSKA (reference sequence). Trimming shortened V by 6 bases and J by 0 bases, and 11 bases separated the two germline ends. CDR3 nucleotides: TGCAGTGCCAAAGCCGAAGTGAACACTGAAGCTTTCTTT. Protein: CSAKAEVNTEAFF.

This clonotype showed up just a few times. Written as DNA, the CDR3 is TGCGCCAGCAGCTCCTCGTACACAGATACGCAGTATTTT. Amino acids: CASSSSYTDTQYF. V and J are TRBV5-1 and TRBJ2-3; D is undetermined. The CDR3 length is 13 residues. The germline V gene has CDR1 SGHRS and CDR2 YFSETQ. Trimming left V 3 bases short and J 2 bases short, with 7 bases between.

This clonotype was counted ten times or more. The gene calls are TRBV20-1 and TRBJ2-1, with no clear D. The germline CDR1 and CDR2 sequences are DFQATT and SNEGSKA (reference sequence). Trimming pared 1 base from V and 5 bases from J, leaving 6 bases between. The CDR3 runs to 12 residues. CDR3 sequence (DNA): TGCAGTGCTAGAGTTAAAAACAATGAGCAGTTCTTC. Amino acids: CSARVKNNEQFF.